Listed below are T cell receptor beta chains from one sample, sequenced in a study of blood T cell repertoires in COVID-19. The table came from immunoSEQ multiplex PCR; TCRdb's copy has only in-frame clones and leaves some out. The sample lists fewer than 250,000 clones, 70% to 90% seen once, with around 6.5% in the top ten. The sequencing sample was made of peripheral blood. The receptors derive from a woman aged 60-70 years with active or convalescent COVID-19. Both conserved end residues are part of each CDR3. A D gene is named only where the DNA matches it firmly. The size field is filled for only some rows; it gives once, few, many or a size class.

J	size	D	V	DNA	CDR3
TRBJ2-2	.	TRBD1	TRBV19	TGTGCCAGTAGTATCTCACGGCGGCAGGGGGCTTACGGCACCGGGGAGCTGTTTTTT	CASSISRRQGAYGTGELFF
TRBJ1-2	.	.	TRBV5-6	TGTGCCAGCAGCCTGGTGGGGCGCGGCTATGGCTACACCTTC	CASSLVGRGYGYTF
TRBJ2-3	.	TRBD2	TRBV12-3/TRBV12-4	TGTGCCAGCAGTGGCGGGGGTTTTGATACGCAGTATTTT	CASSGGGFDTQYF
TRBJ2-7	.	TRBD2	TRBV5-1	TGCGCCAGCAGCTTGGACGGGAGGGGGAGCGAGCAGTACTTC	CASSLDGRGSEQYF
TRBJ2-1	.	TRBD1	TRBV7-9	TGTGCCAGCAGCTTTCCCGGGACAGTCTACAATGAGCAGTTCTTC	CASSFPGTVYNEQFF
TRBJ1-4	.	.	TRBV6-5	TGTGCCAGCAGTAGACGGAGAAATGAAAAACTGTTTTTT	CASSRRRNEKLFF
TRBJ2-5	.	.	TRBV6-5	TGTGCCAGCAGTTACGGACAGAGGGAGACCCAGTACTTC	CASSYGQRETQYF
TRBJ2-1	.	.	TRBV29-1	TGCAGCGTGGGTCTAGCGAATGAGCAGTTCTTC	CSVGLANEQFF
TRBJ2-7	.	.	TRBV11-3	TGTGCCAGCAGCTCGGGACTGTTATACGAGCAGTACTTC	CASSSGLLYEQYF
TRBJ1-6	few	TRBD1	TRBV19	TGTGCCAGTAGTGCCGACAGGGGCGCCTATAATTCACCCCTCCACTTT	CASSADRGAYNSPLHF
TRBJ1-2	.	.	TRBV6-5	TGTGCCAGCAGTTACTCGAGGCAAAATGGCTACACCTTC	CASSYSRQNGYTF
TRBJ2-3	.	.	TRBV27	TGTGCCAGCAGTTTATCTAGGGGTCCGACGCAGTATTTT	CASSLSRGPTQYF
TRBJ2-3	.	.	TRBV9	TGTGCCAGCAGCGTACTTTCCTACCCATCCACAGATACGCAGTATTTT	CASSVLSYPSTDTQYF
TRBJ2-3	.	TRBD1	TRBV29-1	TGCAGCTTCGTTGGGACAGGGGGTGGGGATACGCAGTATTTT	CSFVGTGGGDTQYF
TRBJ2-3	once	.	TRBV5-1	TGCGCCAGCAGCTTGGACGGGACTCCTCACACAGATACGCAGTATTTT	CASSLDGTPHTDTQYF
TRBJ2-1	.	TRBD2	TRBV15	TGTGCCACCAGCAGAGATAGTGGCGGGGGACTTCGGAATGAGCAGTTCTTC	CATSRDSGGGLRNEQFF
TRBJ1-1	few	.	TRBV14	TGTGCCAGCAGCCGGATGACAGTAAACACTGAAGCTTTCTTT	CASSRMTVNTEAFF
TRBJ2-6	.	TRBD2	TRBV5-1	TGCGCCAGCAGCTTGGAAGCGGGGGCTGGGGCCAACGTCCTGACTTTC	CASSLEAGAGANVLTF
TRBJ2-7	.	.	TRBV21-1	TGTGCCAGCAGCAAAGAAGAGGGACTAGCGGAGTCCTACGAGCAGTACTTC	CASSKEEGLAESYEQYF
TRBJ2-5	.	TRBD2	TRBV11-2	TGTGCCAGCAGCTTAGACCCGGGACTAGCGGGAGGGCGAGAGACCCAGTACTTC	CASSLDPGLAGGRETQYF
TRBJ2-7	once	TRBD2	TRBV7-9	TGTGCCAGCAGCCCCGCCCCCCGGGGGGGCAGGCACGAGCAGTACTTC	CASSPAPRGGRHEQYF
TRBJ2-7	.	TRBD2	TRBV7-9	TGTGCCAGCAGCCTCGGGACTACCTACGAGCAGTACTTC	CASSLGTTYEQYF
TRBJ1-1	.	.	TRBV19	TGTGCCAGTAGTATATCCCGGGGGAACACTGAAGCTTTCTTT	CASSISRGNTEAFF
TRBJ1-1	.	.	TRBV28	TGTGCCAGCAGTTTAGTACAGACGAACACTGAAGCTTTCTTT	CASSLVQTNTEAFF
TRBJ2-5	few	.	TRBV18	TGTGCCAGCTCCCCCACAGGGTCTACAGGACAGGAGACCCAGTACTTC	CASSPTGSTGQETQYF
TRBJ1-3	once	.	TRBV19	TGTGCCAGTACCTTGGTAGCCTCTGGAAACACCATATATTTT	CASTLVASGNTIYF